Below, 13 T cell receptor beta chains from the same sample are listed, as sequenced in a study of blood T cell repertoires in COVID-19. TCRdb's table, derived via immunoSEQ multiplex PCR, lists solely in-frame clones and lacks some. The sample carries around 64,000 clones, under 80% recorded once. Input material: PBMCs or T cells enriched from blood (not recorded which). The receptors here all came from a woman in her sixties or seventies who had been exposed to COVID-19.

V and J are TRBV4-1 and TRBJ1-4; 9 nucleotides line up with TRBD1. In germline, CDR1 is MGHRA, CDR2 YSYEKL. The CDR3 is 14 residues long. The J segment lost 10 bases and the V segment lost 4 bases, leaving 7 bases of the junction unmatched. The CDR3 region has the DNA TGCGCCAGCAGCCCCCAACAGGGGGCCGGAAAACTGTTTTTT. Encoded protein: CASSPQQGAGKLFF.

This chain uses TRBV28 with TRBJ1-2; 9 bases agree with TRBD1. Germline V CDR1 and CDR2: MDHEN, SYDVKM. Germline trimming cut 10 bases from V and 14 bases from J; bases unmatched to any gene: 17. The CDR3 covers 13 residues. CDR3 sequence: CATQFRDREVRTF. In nucleotides, the CDR3 is TGTGCCACCCAATTCCGGGACAGGGAAGTCAGGACCTTC.

This clone has only one observation. The genes are TRBV28 and TRBJ2-7; 8 positions match TRBD1. The CDR3 totals 14 residues. Germline CDR1 and CDR2: MDHEN and SYDVKM. Trimming removed 6 bases from V and 2 bases from J; junction bases left unmatched: 6. The DNA of the CDR3 is TGTGCCAGCAGCGGACAGGGTTACACCTACGAGCAGTACTTC. This sequence encodes CASSGQGYTYEQYF.

This chain joins TRBV19 and TRBJ2-7, with 7 bases lining up with TRBD2. This CDR3 has 15 residues. From germline, CDR1 is LNHDA and CDR2 SQIVND (reference sequence). V shed 8 bases and J 0 bases; nucleotides not matched to a gene: 10. The CDR3 nucleotides are TGTGCCAGTCGGCGACTAGCTGAGAGCTCCTACGAGCAGTACTTC. Translation gives CASRRLAESSYEQYF. Full variable domain (remainder filled in from reference TRBV19 and TRBJ2-7): DGGITQSPKYLFRKEGQNVTLSCEQNLNHDAMYWYRQDPGQGLRLIYYSQIVNDFQKGDIAEGYSVSREKKESFPLTVTSAQKNPTAFYLCASRRLAESSYEQYFGPGTRLTVT.

Notes on this clone: At the DNA level, this CDR3 is encoded by other sequences in the same sample as well. The chain is built from TRBV24-1 and TRBJ1-2; possible D gene TRBD1, 5 bases. From germline, CDR1 is KGHDR and CDR2 SFDVKD. The CDR3 is 12 amino acids. V gave up 4 bases and J gave up 5 bases, with 7 bases separating them. The CDR3 sequence is CATSDGGYGYTF. DNA of the CDR3: TGTGCCACCAGTGACGGGGGATATGGCTACACCTTC.

The rearrangement joins TRBV6-5 to TRBJ2-5; 9 bases align to TRBD2. Per the germline V gene, CDR1 is MNHEY and CDR2 is SVGAGI. The trim removed 8 bases at V and 5 bases at J, leaving 9 bases unmatched. The CDR3 covers 14 residues. Here the CDR3 reads CASRSAGGVETQYF. The DNA for the CDR3 is TGTGCCAGCCGGTCGGCGGGAGGGGTTGAGACCCAGTACTTC.

This clone was picked up one time. The CDR3 DNA reads as TGTGCCAGCAGTTCCCCCGGGTCCGGTTCAGATACGCAGTATTTT. It yields the protein CASSSPGSGSDTQYF. The chain links TRBV28 to TRBJ2-3; D not certain. The germline V gene has CDR1 MDHEN and CDR2 SYDVKM. This CDR3 spans 15 amino acids. Trimming removed 4 bases at V and 4 bases at J, with 15 bases between.

This chain connects TRBV4-1 to TRBJ2-1, with TRBD2 matching over 13 bases. Germline assignment: CDR1 MGHRA and CDR2 YSYEKL. Trimming removed 4 bases from V and 7 bases from J; junction bases left unmatched: 10. The CDR3 totals 17 residues. As DNA, the CDR3 is TGCGCCAGCAGCCCTTACATCCCGGGACTAGCGGGAAATGAGCAGTTCTTC. Amino acid sequence: CASSPYIPGLAGNEQFF.

The chain couples TRBV6-2 or TRBV6-3 to TRBJ1-1; D perhaps matches TRBD1 (5 bases). Trimming stripped 3 bases from V and 5 bases from J, with 13 bases between. In germline, CDR1 is MNHEY, CDR2 SVGEGT. The CDR3 is 14 amino acids. The CDR3 spells CASSYGHLLTEAFF. DNA for the CDR3: TGTGCCAGCAGTTATGGACACCTACTTACTGAAGCTTTCTTT.

This rearrangement joins TRBV29-1 to TRBJ1-4; 8 nucleotides align to TRBD1. V shed 6 bases, J shed 7 bases, and the junction held 10 bases outside the gene matches. This CDR3 contains 14 residues. Germline assignment: CDR1 SQVTM and CDR2 ANQGSEA. The CDR3 sequence: CSVPGTGLSEKLFF. The CDR3 DNA is TGCAGCGTACCCGGGACAGGCCTTTCTGAAAAACTGTTTTTT.

J is TRBJ1-5 and V is TRBV11-2, with D unclear. V lost 8 bases and J lost 3, with 23 bases in between. The CDR3 is 17 amino acids. Germline loops: CDR1 SGHAT, CDR2 FQNNGV. CDR3 DNA sequence: TGTGCCAGCGACATCCTGGCAGTACCGCTATCCAATCAGCCCCAGCATTTT. It codes for CASDILAVPLSNQPQHF.

The table lists this clone with a few counts. The chain carries TRBV27 and TRBJ2-3, with D tentatively TRBD2 (6 bases). The V gene's germline CDR1 is MNHEY and CDR2 SMNVEV (reference sequence). The CDR3 length is 12 residues. This CDR3 is CAIGGGTDTQYF. In DNA form, the CDR3 reads TGTGCTATCGGCGGGGGCACAGATACGCAGTATTTT.

The sample holds one count of this clone. This sequence joins TRBV10-3 and TRBJ1-1; TRBD1 aligns across 8 bases. The CDR3 totals 15 residues. The V and J ends lost 5 bases and 1 base, in that order; junction bases with no gene match: 6. Per the germline V gene, CDR1 is ENHRY and CDR2 is SYGVKD. The DNA of the CDR3 is TGTGCCATCAGTCCCCGGACAGGGCGGAACACTGAAGCTTTCTTT. Protein: CAISPRTGRNTEAFF.